The text below deals with one T cell receptor (beta chain). Germline V gives CDR1 MNHEY, CDR2 SVGEGT. V shed 5 bases, J shed 1 base, and the junction held 9 bases outside the gene matches. The CDR3 is 17 residues long. The data were taken from a study of blood T cells in healthy people across ages. Together with a sample-barcoded 5' primer, a J-beta primer mix was included in a second PCR lasting about 6 to 12 cycles. TCRdb used MiXCR to reprocess the 5' RACE reads, holding one entry per CDR3 protein. In the table there are around 650,000 distinct CDR3 sequences, roughly 41% of which are singletons. Sequences were obtained from blood. The sequence was collected from an elderly man in good health. The chain couples TRBV6-2 or TRBV6-3 to TRBJ2-2, with TRBD2 identical over 8 bases. CDR3 sequence (DNA): TGTGCCAGCAGTACGACCTATAGCGGGATGAACACCGGGGAGCTGTTTTTT. Translation: CASSTTYSGMNTGELFF.